This TCR beta chain was captured in a study of T-cell memory formation after mild COVID-19. Each CDR3 protein is one row after TCRdb ran MiXCR on the 5' RACE reads. The sample holds 220,000 or so distinct CDR3 sequences; just over 9.5% are singletons and the top ten take roughly 3.5%. Trimming left V 3 bases short and J 7 bases short, with 14 bases between. The germline gives CDR1 KGHDR, CDR2 SFDVKD. This CDR3 has 14 residues. The TCR was taken from a man aged 18 to 29 who had mild COVID-19 (a few samples of this study predate the infection). Cell type and time point are not known. The chain couples TRBV24-1 to TRBJ2-5; possibly TRBD1 or TRBD2 for D (6 bases each). Sequenced input: PBMCs or a T cell subset sorted from them (not recorded which). DNA for the CDR3: TGTGCCACCAGTGATAACCGGGGGCTAGGGACCCAGTACTTC. It encodes CATSDNRGLGTQYF.